This TCR beta chain was sequenced during a study of OX40 agonist ivuxolimab in advanced cancers. This clone has just a few counts. The CDR3 sequence is 11 residues long. V gave up 5 bases and J gave up 4 bases, with 6 bases separating them. Germline lookup yields CDR1 LNHDA and CDR2 SQIVND (reference sequence). Using immunoSEQ multiplex PCR, the repertoire was profiled, and TCRdb retains in-frame clones only, with some absent. The sample has 31,000 or so clones, approximately 84% seen once. The sequence came from an adult with an advanced solid tumor such as melanoma, head and neck, liver or kidney cancer. The V call is TRBV19, the J call TRBJ2-7, with D perhaps matching TRBD1 (6 bases). Sequencing was performed on CD4+ or CD8+ T cells sorted from blood, taken in a trial of the OX40 agonist ivuxolimab. CDR3: CASSQGYEQYF. The CDR3, as DNA: TGTGCCAGTAGTCAGGGGTACGAGCAGTACTTC. The variable domain in full, with the rest retrieved from reference TRBV19 and TRBJ2-7, is DGGITQSPKYLFRKEGQNVTLSCEQNLNHDAMYWYRQDPGQGLRLIYYSQIVNDFQKGDIAEGYSVSREKKESFPLTVTSAQKNPTAFYLCASSQGYEQYFGPGTRLTVT.